This TCR beta chain was recovered during a study of shared clonotypes between healthy human individuals. The V and J ends lost 4 bases and 5 bases respectively, with 14 bases between them. CDR3 size: 14 residues. Germline CDR1 reads LNHDA; CDR2 reads SQIVND (reference sequence). Using immunoSEQ multiplex PCR, the repertoire was profiled, and TCRdb retains in-frame clones only, with some absent. Of approximately 470,000 clones listed, roughly 80% are singletons. This chain connects TRBV19 to TRBJ1-1; D is perhaps TRBD1 (6 bases). Sequenced material: PBMCs. The sequence came from a woman in her thirties or forties in good health. Some clones in this sample may be carry-over from other donors' samples. The CDR3 coding sequence is TGTGCCAGTAGTACCCGCCCAGGGGCAACTGAAGCTTTCTTT. Protein sequence: CASSTRPGATEAFF.